This TCR beta chain was identified in a study of cytomegalovirus exposure and HLA in healthy donors. V was clipped by 6 bases and J by 2 bases; unmatched bases: 4. Germline-derived CDR1 and CDR2 are SGHRS and YFSETQ. This CDR3 contains 14 residues. Broader study findings: HLA-A and HLA-B allele assignments for most subjects were reportedly predicted accurately using TCR beta sequences. A later look showed TCR association rates differing by HLA locus, highest for DRB1 and lowest for HLA-C.

The PCR had 60 Vbeta and 13 Jbeta primers. TCRdb's copy holds only in-frame clones and misses some; the assay was immunoSEQ multiplex PCR. The sample consists of some 140,000 clones, over 60% of them appearing once. About this clone: Its antigen remains unknown.

These donors counted as nominally healthy when sampled, but unrecorded immune exposures were likely. The rearrangement uses TRBV5-1 and TRBJ1-2; 10 bases match TRBD1. The receptor was isolated from a man aged 40-49 years in good health and CMV-seronegative. Sequencing was performed on PBMCs. CDR3 residues: CASNRDRGNYGYTF. The CDR3 nucleotides are TGCGCCAGCAACCGGGACAGGGGAAACTATGGCTACACCTTC.